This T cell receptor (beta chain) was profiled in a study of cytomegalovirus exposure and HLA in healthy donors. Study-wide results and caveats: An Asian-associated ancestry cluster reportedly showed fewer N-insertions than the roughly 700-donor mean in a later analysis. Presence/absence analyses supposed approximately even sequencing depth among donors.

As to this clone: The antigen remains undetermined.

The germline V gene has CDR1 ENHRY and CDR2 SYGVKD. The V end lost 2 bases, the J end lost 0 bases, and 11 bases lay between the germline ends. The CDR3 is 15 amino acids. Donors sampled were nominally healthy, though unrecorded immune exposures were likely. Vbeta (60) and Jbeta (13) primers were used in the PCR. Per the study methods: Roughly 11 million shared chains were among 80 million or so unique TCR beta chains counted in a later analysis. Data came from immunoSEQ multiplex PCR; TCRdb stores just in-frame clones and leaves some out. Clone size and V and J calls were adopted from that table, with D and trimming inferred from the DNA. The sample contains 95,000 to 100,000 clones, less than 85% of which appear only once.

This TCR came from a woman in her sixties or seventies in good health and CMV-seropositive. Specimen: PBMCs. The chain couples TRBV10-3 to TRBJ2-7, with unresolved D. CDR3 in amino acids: CAISERDKSSYEQYF. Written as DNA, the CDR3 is TGTGCCATCAGTGAGCGAGACAAAAGCTCCTACGAGCAGTACTTC.